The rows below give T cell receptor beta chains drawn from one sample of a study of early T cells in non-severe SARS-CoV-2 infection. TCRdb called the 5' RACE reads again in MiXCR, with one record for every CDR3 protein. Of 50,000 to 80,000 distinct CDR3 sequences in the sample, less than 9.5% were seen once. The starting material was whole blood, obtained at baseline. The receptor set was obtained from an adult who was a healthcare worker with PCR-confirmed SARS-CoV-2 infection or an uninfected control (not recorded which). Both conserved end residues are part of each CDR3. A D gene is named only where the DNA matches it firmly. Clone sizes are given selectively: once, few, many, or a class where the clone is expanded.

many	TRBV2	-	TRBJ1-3	TGTGCCAGCAGTGAGGCCCAAAACACCATATATTTT	CASSEAQNTIYF
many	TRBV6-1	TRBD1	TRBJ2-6	TGTGCCAGCATCTTACAGGGGGCTGGGGCCAACGTCCTGACTTTC	CASILQGAGANVLTF
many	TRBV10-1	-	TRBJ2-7	TGCGCCAGCAGTCCGGCAGGGTGGTACGAGCAGTACTTC	CASSPAGWYEQYF
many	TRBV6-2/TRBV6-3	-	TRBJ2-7	TGTGCCAGCAGGGCGCCGGGACCACCGTACGAGCAGTACTTC	CASRAPGPPYEQYF
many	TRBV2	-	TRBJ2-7	TGTGCCATCAAAAGCGGGGACAGCGAAGCCTACGAGCAGTACTTC	CAIKSGDSEAYEQYF
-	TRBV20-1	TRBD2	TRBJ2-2	TGCAGTGCTAGAGGTCTAGCGGGCAACACCGGGGAGCTGTTTTTT	CSARGLAGNTGELFF
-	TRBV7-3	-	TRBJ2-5	TGTGCCAGCAGCCCCGCCCCCGGTTTGGAGACCCAGTACTTC	CASSPAPGLETQYF
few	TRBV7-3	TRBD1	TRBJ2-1	TGTGCCAGCAGCCTAGGACAGGGCGATTACAATGAGCAGTTCTTC	CASSLGQGDYNEQFF
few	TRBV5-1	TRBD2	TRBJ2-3	TGCGCCAGCAGCCCAGGACTAGGAGGAACAGATACGCAGTATTTT	CASSPGLGGTDTQYF
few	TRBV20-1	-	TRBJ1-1	TGCAGTGCTATCCGCATCGGGGGAAACACTGAAGCTTTCTTT	CSAIRIGGNTEAFF
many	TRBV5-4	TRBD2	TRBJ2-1	TGTGCCAGCAGCTTGGCAGCGGGGGGCTACAATGAGCAGTTCTTC	CASSLAAGGYNEQFF
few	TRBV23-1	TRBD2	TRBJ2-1	TGCGCCAGCAGTCCGACTAGCGGGCCCCCCTACAATGAGCAGTTCTTC	CASSPTSGPPYNEQFF
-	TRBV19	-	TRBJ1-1	TGTGCCAGTAGTATAGGCGTCTCCAGGACAGTGATTGAAGCTTTCTTT	CASSIGVSRTVIEAFF
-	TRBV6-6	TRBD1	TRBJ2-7	TGTGCCAGCAGTTACTCAGGGACAGGGGGGAACGAGCAGTACTTC	CASSYSGTGGNEQYF
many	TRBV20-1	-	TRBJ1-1	TGCAGTGCTAGAGGGAGAATTGCCACTGAAGCTTTCTTT	CSARGRIATEAFF
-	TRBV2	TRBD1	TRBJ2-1	TGTGCCAGCAGTGAACGGAGCTCGGGGACAGGGAGCGATGAGCAGTTCTTC	CASSERSSGTGSDEQFF
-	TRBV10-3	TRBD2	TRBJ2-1	TGTGCCATCAGTACGGGAGGGCCGCTATCCTACAATGAGCAGTTCTTC	CAISTGGPLSYNEQFF
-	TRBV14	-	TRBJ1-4	TGTGCCAGCAGCCCGACAGCTAATGAAAAACTGTTTTTT	CASSPTANEKLFF
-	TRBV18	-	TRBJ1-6	TGTGCCAGCTCAAAGTCGGATGATTCACCCCTCCACTTT	CASSKSDDSPLHF
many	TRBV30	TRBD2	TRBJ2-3	TGTGCCTGCCCGAAAGCGGGAGGGAGCACAGATACGCAGTATTTT	CACPKAGGSTDTQYF
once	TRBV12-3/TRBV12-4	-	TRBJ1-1	TGTGCCAGCAGTTCCCCCCGCCGGGAGGGGTTCACTGAAGCTTTCTTT	CASSSPRREGFTEAFF
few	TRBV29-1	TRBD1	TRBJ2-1	TGCAGCGCCGTGGGACAGGGGATCGATGAGCAGTTCTTC	CSAVGQGIDEQFF
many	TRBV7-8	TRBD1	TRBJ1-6	TGTGCCAGCAGCTTAGCGGGGACAGGGGCTCTCCCACCCCTCCACTTT	CASSLAGTGALPPLHF
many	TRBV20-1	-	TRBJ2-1	TGCAGTGCCACTGACAGGACCCAGAGTTACAATGAGCAGTTCTTC	CSATDRTQSYNEQFF
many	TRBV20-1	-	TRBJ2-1	TGCAGTGCGATGGACTTTGGGGGCTACAATGAGCAGTTCTTC	CSAMDFGGYNEQFF
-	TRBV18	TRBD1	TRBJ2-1	TGTGCCAGCTCACCGACAGGGGGGTACTACAATGAGCAGTTCTTC	CASSPTGGYYNEQFF
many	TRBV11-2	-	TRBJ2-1	TGTGCCAGCAGCCCACCGGGACGGGAATACAATGAGCAGTTCTTC	CASSPPGREYNEQFF
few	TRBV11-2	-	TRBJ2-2	TGTGCCAGCAGCTTTCAGTACGGGAGTAACACCGGGGAGCTGTTTTTT	CASSFQYGSNTGELFF
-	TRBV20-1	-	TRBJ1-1	TGCAGTGCTTCCGGGACGGTGAACACTGAAGCTTTCTTT	CSASGTVNTEAFF
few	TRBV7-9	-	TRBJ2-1	TGTGCCAGCAGCTCCCCGGGAGACAGGGTAGAGCAGTTCTTC	CASSSPGDRVEQFF
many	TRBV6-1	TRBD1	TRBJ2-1	TGTGCCAGCAGTCAGGGGAAACAGGGGGGTTCTGAGCAGTTCTTC	CASSQGKQGGSEQFF
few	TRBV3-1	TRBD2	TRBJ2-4	TGTGCCAGCAGCCCTAACACACTAGCGGGTATAGCCAAAAACATTCAGTACTTC	CASSPNTLAGIAKNIQYF
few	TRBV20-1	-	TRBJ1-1	TGCAGTGCTAGGACGGAGGATGCTGAAGCTTTCTTT	CSARTEDAEAFF
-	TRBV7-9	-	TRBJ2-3	TGTGCCAGCAGCTGGGGAGTTGGAATGGCAGATACGCAGTATTTT	CASSWGVGMADTQYF
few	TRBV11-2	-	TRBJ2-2	TGTGCCAGCAGCTTAGTCGGAGCTACCCAAAACACCGGGGAGCTGTTTTTT	CASSLVGATQNTGELFF
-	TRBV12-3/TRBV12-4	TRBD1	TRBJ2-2	TGTGCCAGCAGTTCCGGGACAGGTTCTTTCACCGGGGAGCTGTTTTTT	CASSSGTGSFTGELFF
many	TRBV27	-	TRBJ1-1	TGTGCCAGCAGTTTATGGGCGGGGGCTGATGCTGAAGCTTTCTTT	CASSLWAGADAEAFF
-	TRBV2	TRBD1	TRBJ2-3	TGTGCCAGCACGACGACGACAGGGAGCACAGATACGCAGTATTTT	CASTTTTGSTDTQYF
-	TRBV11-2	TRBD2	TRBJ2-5	TGTGCCAGCAGCCAAGGGACTAGCGGGCGGGAGACCCAGTACTTC	CASSQGTSGRETQYF
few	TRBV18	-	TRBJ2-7	TGTGCCAGCTCACCACCGCTCCGGGGCGAGCAGTACTTC	CASSPPLRGEQYF
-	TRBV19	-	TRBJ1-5	TGTGCCAGTAGTTCCCTCCTCGCCAGGGCCCGCACCTCGCTGGACAATCAGCCCCAGCATTTT	CASSSLLARARTSLDNQPQHF
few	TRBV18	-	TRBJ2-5	TGTGCCAGCTCACCCCATGAGACCCAGTACTTC	CASSPHETQYF
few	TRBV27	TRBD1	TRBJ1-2	TGTGCCAGCAGTTTAGGAGTCCGACAGGGAGGCGGCTACACCTTC	CASSLGVRQGGGYTF
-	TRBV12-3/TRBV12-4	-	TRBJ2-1	TGTGCCAGCAGTTTTGGGGCGACTGAGCAGTTCTTC	CASSFGATEQFF